The 30 T cell receptor beta chains below were found in one sample sequenced in a study of post-analysis software for immune sequencing data. For these receptors, no antigen is known. Study-wide findings and caveats: The five TRBV segments detected at higher frequency in patients than in controls included TRBV5-6, TRBV5-1 and TRBV20-1.

Unique molecular identifiers tagged the TCR beta cDNA libraries. TCRdb re-analysed the PCR reads in MiXCR, keeping a single row per CDR3 protein. Of around 190,000 distinct CDR3 sequences in the sample, around 29% were seen once. Material: blood. The receptors derive from a girl aged 2-17 years with multiple sclerosis.

The sample holds a few counts of this clonotype. The V and J genes are TRBV7-9 and TRBJ2-1; maybe TRBD2 (6 bases). Germline CDR1 is SEHNR and CDR2 is FQNEAQ (reference sequence). V lost 4 bases to trimming and J lost 1 base, with 14 bases between them. There are 16 residues in the CDR3. The CDR3 here is CASSSPEGRSYNEQFF. The CDR3 bases are TGTGCCAGCAGCTCCCCGGAGGGCCGGTCCTACAATGAGCAGTTCTTC.

This clonotype was seen at least ten times. The gene calls are TRBV20-1 and TRBJ2-5; no clear D. Trimming removed 2 bases at V and 5 bases at J, with 9 bases between. The germline V gene has CDR1 DFQATT and CDR2 SNEGSKA (reference sequence). The length of the CDR3 is 12 residues. In DNA form, the CDR3 reads TGCAGTGCTAGATACCTGGTGGAGACCCAGTACTTC. This sequence encodes CSARYLVETQYF.

This clonotype was found many times. The genes are TRBV24-1 and TRBJ2-1; 9 bases are a match to TRBD2. With 9 bases clipped from V and 0 bases from J, the junction kept 2 bases outside the gene matches. The V gene's germline CDR1 is KGHDR and CDR2 SFDVKD. This CDR3 comprises 14 residues. This CDR3 is CATASGASYNEQFF. The CDR3 nucleotides are TGTGCCACCGCTAGCGGGGCCTCCTACAATGAGCAGTTCTTC.

This clonotype came up many times. The chain links TRBV28 to TRBJ1-2; D may be TRBD1 (6 bases). Germline CDR1 is MDHEN and CDR2 is SYDVKM. Between the trimmed V and J ends, which lost 4 bases and 2 bases, there was a span of 17 bases. The CDR3 extends over 16 amino acids. CDR3 residues: CASSSKQGSRNYGYTF. CDR3 DNA sequence: TGTGCCAGCAGTTCCAAGCAGGGGTCGAGGAACTATGGCTACACCTTC.

In its sample, this clonotype was seen many times. The V call is TRBV18, the J call TRBJ2-6; no clear D. The V gene's germline CDR1 is KGHSH and CDR2 LQKENI. This CDR3 comprises 17 residues. V lost 0 bases and J lost 0, with 9 bases in between. Written as DNA, the CDR3 is TGTGCCAGCTCACCACCACCGGGTAGCTCTGGGGCCAACGTCCTGACTTTC. Translated, it gives CASSPPPGSSGANVLTF.

The rearrangement links TRBV5-1 to TRBJ1-1; D perhaps matches TRBD1 (5 bases). The germline gives CDR1 SGHRS, CDR2 YFSETQ. The V gene lost 7 bases and the J gene lost 1 base, with 14 bases spanning the gap. The CDR3 contains 14 residues. This chain's CDR3 is CASGIQDPNTEAFF. As DNA, the CDR3 is TGCGCCAGCGGGATACAGGACCCGAACACTGAAGCTTTCTTT.

This clonotype was seen many times. V is TRBV12-3 or TRBV12-4 and J is TRBJ1-2; D possibly corresponds to TRBD1 (6 bases). CDR3 length: 12 residues. V lost 8 bases to trimming and J lost 6 bases, with 13 bases between them. The CDR3 reads CASAFRGDGYTF. The DNA for the CDR3 is TGTGCCAGCGCCTTTAGGGGGGATGGCTACACCTTC.

The chain links TRBV28 to TRBJ2-5; TRBD2 matches 7 bases. There are 13 residues in the CDR3. Germline CDR1 reads MDHEN; CDR2 reads SYDVKM. J gave up 0 bases and V 7 bases, and 2 bases lay outside the gene matches. The DNA for the CDR3 is TGTGCCAGCACGCTAGCGGACCAAGAGACCCAGTACTTC. This translates into CASTLADQETQYF.

The chain links TRBV20-1 to TRBJ2-1; 7 nucleotides align to TRBD1. In germline, CDR1 is DFQATT, CDR2 SNEGSKA (reference sequence). J was trimmed by 6 bases and V by 3 bases; bases with no gene match: 11. The CDR3 has 15 amino acids. DNA of the CDR3: TGCAGTGCTAGGCTCAGGGGGTCTTGGGTCAATGAGCAGTTCTTC. This encodes CSARLRGSWVNEQFF.

This clonotype has at least ten counts. The chain has TRBV29-1 and TRBJ1-2, with 11 bases fitting TRBD1. Trimming removed 2 bases from V and 7 bases from J; junction bases left unmatched: 9. The CDR3 totals 15 residues. The germline V gene encodes CDR1 SQVTM and CDR2 ANQGSEA. As DNA, the CDR3 is TGCAGCGTTGAATCCCCCGGGACAGGGGGGACTGGCTACACCTTC. Amino acid sequence: CSVESPGTGGTGYTF. Full variable domain (remainder filled in from reference TRBV29-1 and TRBJ1-2): SAVISQKPSRDICQRGTSLTIQCQVDSQVTMMFWYRQQPGQSLTLIATANQGSEATYESGFVIDKFPISRPNLTFSTLTVSNMSPEDSSIYLCSVESPGTGGTGYTFGSGTRLTVV.

As regards this clonotype: The germline gene is not matched at one end of the junction; a read error may be the cause. V is TRBV12-3 or TRBV12-4 and J is TRBJ2-3; 10 bases align to TRBD2. This CDR3 spans 16 amino acids. The CDR3 nucleotides are TGTGCCAGCAGTTTATATCTAGCGGGGGCAACAGATGCGCAGTATTTT. This codes for CASSLYLAGATDAQYF.

This rearrangement joins TRBV5-1 to TRBJ2-7, with D hard to call. Germline assignment: CDR1 SGHRS and CDR2 YFSETQ. V was pared by 5 bases and J by 5 bases, with 17 bases between. The CDR3 has 14 amino acids. CDR3 bases: TGCGCCAGCAGAGTAGACCCCCCCATCAACGAGCAGTACTTC. It is translated as CASRVDPPINEQYF.

This clonotype showed up just a few times. The gene calls are TRBV30 and TRBJ2-7; D remains unclear. The CDR3 is 14 residues long. Germline CDR1 GTSNPN, CDR2 SVGIG (reference sequence). The V end lost 2 bases, the J end lost 0 bases, and 11 bases lay between the germline ends. CDR3 in amino acids: CAWSLGRSSYEQYF. In DNA, the CDR3 is TGTGCCTGGAGTTTGGGAAGGAGCTCCTACGAGCAGTACTTC.

CDR3 coding DNA: TGCAGTGCTAGTTCTTTCCAGGGGGGGACTGAAGCTTTCTTT. Translation gives CSASSFQGGTEAFF. The rearrangement links TRBV20-1 to TRBJ1-1, with TRBD1 matching 7 bases. Germline V gene lookup returns CDR1 DFQATT and CDR2 SNEGSKA (reference sequence). There are 14 residues in the CDR3. Unmatched junction bases numbered 9, after V lost 3 bases and J lost 5 bases.

V is TRBV12-3 or TRBV12-4 and J is TRBJ1-5; TRBD1 matches 11 bases. The CDR3 is 15 amino acids. V shed 6 bases and J 4 bases; nucleotides not matched to a gene: 5. This CDR3 is CASRFGTGGNQPQHF. Written as DNA, the CDR3 is TGTGCCAGCAGATTCGGGACAGGGGGAAATCAGCCCCAGCATTTT.

This clonotype showed up many times. The chain employs TRBV27 and TRBJ1-2; no clear D. The V gene's germline CDR1 is MNHEY and CDR2 SMNVEV (reference sequence). The CDR3 sequence is 15 residues long. With 0 bases removed from V and 0 bases from J, the gap between germline ends came to 8 bases. The CDR3 region has the DNA TGTGCCAGCAGTTTATCCCACGGACCTAACTATGGCTACACCTTC. It codes for CASSLSHGPNYGYTF.

About this clonotype: A much larger clone differs by one base, so this may be a read error. This CDR3 is CASSRVAGVGNEQYF. The CDR3 nucleotides are TGCGCCAGCAGCCGAGTTGCCGGGGTGGGGAACGAGCAGTACTTC. The rearrangement uses TRBV4-1 and TRBJ2-4, with D perhaps matching TRBD2 (5 bases). The J call may be in error: the DNA end matches TRBJ2-7 better. This CDR3 contains 15 residues. Germline V gene data show CDR1 as MGHRA and CDR2 as YSYEKL.

This clonotype was recorded at least ten times. The V gene is TRBV5-6, the J gene TRBJ2-1; 11 bases line up with TRBD2. J gave up 5 bases and V 3 bases, and 4 bases lay outside the gene matches. The CDR3 consists of 15 residues. From germline, CDR1 is SGHDT and CDR2 YYEEEE. In DNA, the CDR3 is TGTGCCAGCAGCTCCGGGACTAGCGGACACAATGAGCAGTTCTTC. The encoded protein is CASSSGTSGHNEQFF.

As for this clonotype: A read error may produce the germline difference seen at one junction end. The chain combines TRBV20-1 with TRBJ1-1; possibly TRBD1 for D (6 bases). The CDR3 totals 15 residues. Germline V gene sequence: CDR1 DFQATT, CDR2 SNEGSKA (reference sequence). CDR3 in DNA: TGCAGTGCTAGACACGGCCGAAGGAGGGACACTGGAGCTTTCTTT. Translated: CSARHGRRRDTGAFF.

This clonotype was counted ten times or more. The chain links TRBV28 to TRBJ2-4, with unresolved D. The germline gives CDR1 MDHEN, CDR2 SYDVKM. The CDR3 is 16 residues long. V shed 5 bases and J shed 0 bases, with 14 bases lying between them. Written as DNA, the CDR3 is TGTGCCAGCAGTCGCAAACCTTCTCTAGCCAAAAACATTCAGTACTTC. Its protein product is CASSRKPSLAKNIQYF.

This clonotype was picked up a small number of times. This chain joins TRBV30 and TRBJ2-1; D call uncertain. Trimming pared 2 bases from V and 13 bases from J, leaving 15 bases between. The CDR3 totals 12 residues. The germline V gene encodes CDR1 GTSNPN and CDR2 SVGIG (reference sequence). CDR3 in DNA: TGTGCCTGGAGTCTCCTGGGCAGGTCACAGTTCTTC. This sequence encodes CAWSLLGRSQFF.

About this clonotype itself: A much bigger clone sits one base away, suggesting this may be a read error. The CDR3 nucleotides are TGTGCCAGCAGGAGGGCTAGCGGGGGAGACGAGCAGTTCTTC. Amino acid sequence: CASRRASGGDEQFF. The chain is built from TRBV2 and TRBJ2-1, with 10 bases fitting TRBD2. The V gene's germline CDR1 is SNHLY and CDR2 FYNNEI. The CDR3 has 14 residues. Trimming at V came to 6 bases and at J to 10 bases, leaving 9 bases not matched to a gene.

This clonotype has a single count. It may be a read error: a sequence one base away is much more abundant. The rearrangement joins TRBV5-5 to TRBJ2-5; D is uncertain. Trimming took 2 bases from V and 11 from J, leaving 19 bases between them. Per germline, CDR1 SGHKS and CDR2 YYEKEE (reference sequence). CDR3 length equals 14 residues. The CDR3 bases are TGTGCCAGCAGCTTTCGAGACACCTACAATGAGCAGTACTTC. Translation: CASSFRDTYNEQYF.

Note on this clonotype: A much bigger clone sits one base away, suggesting this may be a read error. The rearrangement links TRBV12-3 or TRBV12-4 to TRBJ1-2; D is unclear. The CDR3 sequence is 13 residues long. V lost 5 bases and J 5 bases, leaving 12 bases between the germline ends. The CDR3 is CASSRMIGYGYTF. CDR3 sequence (DNA): TGTGCCAGCAGTCGGATGATTGGTTATGGCTACACCTTC.

In its sample, this clonotype was seen a few times. The rearrangement joins TRBV29-1 to TRBJ2-5, with D maybe TRBD2 (7 bases). Deletions cut 3 bases from V and 1 base from J, with 12 bases between. There are 14 residues in the CDR3. The germline CDR1 and CDR2 sequences are SQVTM and ANQGSEA. The CDR3 DNA sequence: TGCAGCGTTGAGGCGGGGGCCATCCAAGAGACCCAGTACTTC. Translation: CSVEAGAIQETQYF.

The gene calls are TRBV6-1 and TRBJ2-7; D is unresolved. Germline V gene lookup returns CDR1 MNHNS and CDR2 SASEGT. CDR3 size: 12 residues. V shed 7 bases and J shed 0 bases, with 7 bases lying between them. The CDR3 loop is CASTGHSYEQYF. The CDR3 DNA sequence: TGTGCCAGCACCGGTCACTCCTACGAGCAGTACTTC.

Many counts were recorded for this clonotype. The chain carries TRBV12-5 and TRBJ2-1, with 13 bases lining up with TRBD2. The germline CDR1 and CDR2 sequences are LGHNT and FRNRAP. This CDR3 is built from 14 residues. With V trimmed by 5 bases and J by 9 bases, 4 bases remained unmatched. In DNA form, the CDR3 reads TGTGCTAGTGGTCCCCGGACTAGCGGGGGTGAGCAGTTCTTC. Protein product: CASGPRTSGGEQFF.

The V gene is TRBV20-1, the J gene TRBJ2-5; 7 nucleotides match TRBD2. Per germline, CDR1 DFQATT and CDR2 SNEGSKA (reference sequence). V trimming: 3 bases; J trimming: 4 bases; junction bases outside the gene matches: 5. The CDR3 totals 13 residues. This CDR3 reads CSARGTTLETQYF. The CDR3 DNA is TGCAGTGCTAGGGGGACTACCCTAGAGACCCAGTACTTC.

This clonotype was seen more than once but under ten times. The chain combines TRBV29-1 with TRBJ1-1; D is uncertain. The germline V gene encodes CDR1 SQVTM and CDR2 ANQGSEA. This CDR3 spans 13 amino acids. The V gene lost 3 bases and the J gene lost 1 base, with 9 bases spanning the gap. CDR3 residues: CSVEFWGNTEAFF. CDR3 DNA: TGCAGCGTTGAGTTCTGGGGGAACACTGAAGCTTTCTTT.

V is TRBV3-1 and J is TRBJ1-5, with a tentative D call TRBD1 (5 bases). Germline V CDR1 and CDR2: LGHDT, YNNKEL (reference sequence). The CDR3 runs to 13 residues. V gave up 4 bases and J gave up 8 bases, with 12 bases separating them. CDR3 DNA: TGTGCCAGCAGCCCCCTTGGGGGTGAGCCCCAGCATTTT. Translating gives CASSPLGGEPQHF. Filled out from reference TRBV3-1 and TRBJ1-5, the complete variable domain reads DTAVSQTPKYLVTQMGNDKSIKCEQNLGHDTMYWYKQDSKKFLKIMFSYNNKELIINETVPNRFSPKSPDKAHLNLHINSLELGDSAVYFCASSPLGGEPQHFGDGTRLSIL.